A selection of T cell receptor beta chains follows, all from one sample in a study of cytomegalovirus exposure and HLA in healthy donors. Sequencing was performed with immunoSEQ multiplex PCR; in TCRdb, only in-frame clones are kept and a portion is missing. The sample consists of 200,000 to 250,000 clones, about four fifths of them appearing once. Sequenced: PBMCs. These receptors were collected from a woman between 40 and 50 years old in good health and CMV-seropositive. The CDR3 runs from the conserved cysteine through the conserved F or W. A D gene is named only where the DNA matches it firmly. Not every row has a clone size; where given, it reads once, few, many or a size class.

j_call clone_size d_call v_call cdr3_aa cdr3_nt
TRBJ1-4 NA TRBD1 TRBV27 CASSPNRGLGGEKLFF TGTGCCAGCAGCCCTAACAGGGGATTAGGTGGTGAAAAACTGTTTTTT
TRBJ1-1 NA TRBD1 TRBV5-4 CASRAGTANTEAFF TGTGCCAGCAGGGCCGGGACAGCGAACACTGAAGCTTTCTTT
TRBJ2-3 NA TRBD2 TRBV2 CASSDLRLAGKRGTQYF TGTGCCAGCAGTGACCTTAGACTAGCGGGGAAGCGAGGTACGCAGTATTTT
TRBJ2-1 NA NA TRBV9 CASGVGNEQFF TGTGCCAGCGGCGTCGGGAATGAGCAGTTCTTC
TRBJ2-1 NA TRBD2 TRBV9 CASSKRTSGSEQFF TGTGCCAGCAGCAAGAGGACTAGCGGCAGTGAGCAGTTCTTC
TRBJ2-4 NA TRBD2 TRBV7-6 CASSLLIAGGLAKNIQYF TGTGCCAGCAGCCTACTTATAGCGGGGGGACTAGCCAAAAACATTCAGTACTTC
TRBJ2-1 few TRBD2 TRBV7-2 CASSLQRGGKNEQFF TGTGCCAGCAGCTTACAGCGGGGGGGAAAGAATGAGCAGTTCTTC
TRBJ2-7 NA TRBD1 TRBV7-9 CASSSFGTGNSYEQYF TGTGCCAGCAGCTCCTTCGGGACAGGGAATTCCTACGAGCAGTACTTC
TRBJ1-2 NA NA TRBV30 CAWSRQAYGYTF TGTGCCTGGAGTAGGCAGGCCTATGGCTACACCTTC
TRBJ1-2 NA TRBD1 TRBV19 CASSPDRAGYTF TGTGCCAGTAGTCCGGACAGGGCTGGCTACACCTTC
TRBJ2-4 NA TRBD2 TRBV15 CATSRGLAGGPGAKNIQYF TGTGCCACCAGCAGAGGACTAGCGGGGGGGCCGGGGGCCAAAAACATTCAGTACTTC
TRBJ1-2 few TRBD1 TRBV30 CAWTEGTGGNYGYTF TGTGCCTGGACTGAGGGAACAGGGGGTAACTATGGCTACACCTTC
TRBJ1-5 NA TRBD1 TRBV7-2 CASSYQGQDGAQHF TGTGCCAGCAGCTACCAGGGACAGGACGGGGCCCAGCATTTT
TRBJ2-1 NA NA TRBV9 CASSVGGSGGLDNEQFF TGTGCCAGCAGCGTAGGGGGTTCGGGGGGCTTGGACAATGAGCAGTTCTTC
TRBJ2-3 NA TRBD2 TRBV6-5 CASRGLATDTQYF TGTGCCAGCAGAGGACTAGCCACAGATACGCAGTATTTT
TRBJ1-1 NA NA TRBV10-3 CAIRDTGHLNTEAFF TGTGCCATCAGAGACACGGGACACTTGAACACTGAAGCTTTCTTT
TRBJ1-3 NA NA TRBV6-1 CASSFSAVGNTIYF TGTGCCAGCAGTTTTAGCGCAGTTGGAAACACCATATATTTT
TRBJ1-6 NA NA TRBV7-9 CASSLQGGSPLHF TGTGCCAGCAGCTTACAGGGAGGCTCACCCCTCCACTTT
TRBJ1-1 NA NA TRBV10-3 CASGQVEFEAFF TGTGCCTCCGGACAAGTAGAATTCGAAGCTTTCTTT
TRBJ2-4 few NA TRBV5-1 CASSLDTGRNIPYF TGCGCCAGCAGCTTGGATACAGGGCGGAATATACCGTACTTC
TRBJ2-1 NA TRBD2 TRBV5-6 CASSLTSGGRVFNEQFF TGTGCCAGCAGCTTGACTAGCGGGGGGCGCGTCTTCAATGAGCAGTTCTTC
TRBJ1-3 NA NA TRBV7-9 CASSRDNSGNTIYF TGTGCCAGCAGCCGGGACAACTCTGGAAACACCATATATTTT
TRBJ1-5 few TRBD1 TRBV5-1 CASSSGQGRNQPQHF TGCGCCAGCAGCTCCGGACAGGGCCGTAATCAGCCCCAGCATTTT
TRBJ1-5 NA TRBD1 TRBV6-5 CASSKDRGLGQPQHF TGTGCCAGCAGTAAGGACAGGGGGCTTGGTCAGCCCCAGCATTTT
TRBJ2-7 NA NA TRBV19 CASSIGKGQSYQYF TGTGCCAGTAGTATAGGGAAAGGACAGAGTTATCAGTACTTC
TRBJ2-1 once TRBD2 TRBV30 CAWSIGLAGQDEQFF TGTGCCTGGAGCATCGGACTAGCGGGACAGGATGAGCAGTTCTTC
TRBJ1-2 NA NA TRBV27 CASRAVPDREPVPYGYTF TGTGCCAGCAGAGCCGTCCCCGATCGCGAACCGGTGCCGTATGGCTACACCTTC
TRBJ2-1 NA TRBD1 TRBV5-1 CASSRGHTGVWLSSYNEQFF TGCGCCAGCAGCAGGGGCCATACAGGGGTTTGGCTTAGCTCCTACAATGAGCAGTTCTTC
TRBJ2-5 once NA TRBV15 CATSRVRGTQYF TGTGCCACCAGCAGAGTTCGGGGGACCCAGTACTTC
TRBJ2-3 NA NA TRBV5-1 CASSSPGTDTQYF TGCGCCAGCAGCTCTCCGGGCACAGATACGCAGTATTTT
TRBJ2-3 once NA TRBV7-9 CASSSGKGWVSGTDTQYF TGTGCCAGCAGCTCAGGAAAGGGGTGGGTTAGCGGTACGGATACGCAGTATTTT
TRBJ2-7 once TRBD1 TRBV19 CASTPDRGSYEQYF TGTGCCAGTACCCCTGACAGGGGCTCCTACGAGCAGTACTTC
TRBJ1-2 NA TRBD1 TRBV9 CASTQPGQGVSGYTF TGTGCCAGCACCCAACCGGGACAGGGGGTCTCTGGCTACACCTTC
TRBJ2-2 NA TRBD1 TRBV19 CASSSGGAGTGELFF TGTGCCAGTAGCTCAGGGGGCGCGGGCACCGGGGAGCTGTTTTTT
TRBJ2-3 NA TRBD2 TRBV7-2 CASSLLASGGAADTQYF TGTGCCAGCAGCTTATTGGCTAGCGGGGGGGCGGCAGATACGCAGTATTTT
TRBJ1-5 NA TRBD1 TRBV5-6 CASSRTGHQPQHF TGTGCCAGCAGCCGGACAGGGCATCAGCCCCAGCATTTT